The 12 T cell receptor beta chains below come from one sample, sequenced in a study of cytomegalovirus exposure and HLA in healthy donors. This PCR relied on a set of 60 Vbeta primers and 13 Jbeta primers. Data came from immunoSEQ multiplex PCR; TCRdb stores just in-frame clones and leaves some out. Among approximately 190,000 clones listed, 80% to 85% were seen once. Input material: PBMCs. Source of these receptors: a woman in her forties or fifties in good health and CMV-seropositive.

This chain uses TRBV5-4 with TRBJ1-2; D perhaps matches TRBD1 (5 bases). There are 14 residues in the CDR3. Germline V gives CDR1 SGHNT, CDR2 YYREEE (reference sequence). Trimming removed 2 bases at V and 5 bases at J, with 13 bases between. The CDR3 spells CASSLNNRKYGYTF. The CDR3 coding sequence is TGTGCCAGCAGCTTAAATAACAGGAAATATGGCTACACCTTC.

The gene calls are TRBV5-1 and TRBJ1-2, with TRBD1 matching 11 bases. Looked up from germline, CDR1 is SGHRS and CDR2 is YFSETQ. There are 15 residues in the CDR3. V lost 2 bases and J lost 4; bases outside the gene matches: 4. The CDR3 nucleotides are TGCGCCAGCAGCTTCGGACAGGGGGCGGGCTATGGCTACACCTTC. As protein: CASSFGQGAGYGYTF.

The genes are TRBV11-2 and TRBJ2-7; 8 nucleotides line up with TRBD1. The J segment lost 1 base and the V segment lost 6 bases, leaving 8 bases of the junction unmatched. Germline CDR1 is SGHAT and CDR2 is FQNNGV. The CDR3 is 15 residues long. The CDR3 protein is CASSPGGRRSYEQYF. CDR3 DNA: TGTGCCAGCAGTCCAGGGGGCCGTCGATCCTACGAGCAGTACTTC.

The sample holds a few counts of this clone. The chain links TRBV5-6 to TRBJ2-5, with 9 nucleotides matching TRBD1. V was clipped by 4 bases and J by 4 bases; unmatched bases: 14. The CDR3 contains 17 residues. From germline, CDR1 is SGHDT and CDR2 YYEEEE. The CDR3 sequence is CASSPRGQGKARETQYF. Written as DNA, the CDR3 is TGTGCCAGCAGCCCGAGGGGACAGGGTAAGGCTCGAGAGACCCAGTACTTC.

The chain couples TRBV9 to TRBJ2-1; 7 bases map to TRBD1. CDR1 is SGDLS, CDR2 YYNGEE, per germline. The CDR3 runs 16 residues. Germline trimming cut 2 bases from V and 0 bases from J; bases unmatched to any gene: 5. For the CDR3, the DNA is TGTGCCAGCAGCGTCGAGGGGGCTAGCTCCTACAATGAGCAGTTCTTC. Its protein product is CASSVEGASSYNEQFF. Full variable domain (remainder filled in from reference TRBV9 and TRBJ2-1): DSGVTQTPKHLITATGQRVTLRCSPRSGDLSVYWYQQSLDQGLQFLIQYYNGEERAKGNILERFSAQQFPDLHSELNLSSLELGDSALYFCASSVEGASSYNEQFFGPGTRLTVL.

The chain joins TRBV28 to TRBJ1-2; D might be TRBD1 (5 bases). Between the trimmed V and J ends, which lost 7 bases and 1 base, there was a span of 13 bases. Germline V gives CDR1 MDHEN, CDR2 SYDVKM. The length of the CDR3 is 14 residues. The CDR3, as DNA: TGTGCCAGCACCCCTCGACAGATTAACTATGGCTACACCTTC. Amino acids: CASTPRQINYGYTF.

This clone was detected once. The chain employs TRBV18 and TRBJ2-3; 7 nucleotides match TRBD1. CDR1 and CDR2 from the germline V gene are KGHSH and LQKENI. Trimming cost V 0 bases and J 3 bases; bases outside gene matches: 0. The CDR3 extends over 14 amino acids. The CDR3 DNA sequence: TGTGCCAGCTCACCACCGACAGGGACAGATACGCAGTATTTT. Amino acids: CASSPPTGTDTQYF.

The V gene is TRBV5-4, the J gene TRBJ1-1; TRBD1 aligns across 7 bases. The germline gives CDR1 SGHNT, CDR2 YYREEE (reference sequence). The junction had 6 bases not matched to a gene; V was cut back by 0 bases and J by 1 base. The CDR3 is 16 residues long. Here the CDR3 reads CASSLEGGFGNTEAFF. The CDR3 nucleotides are TGTGCCAGCAGCTTGGAAGGGGGCTTTGGGAACACTGAAGCTTTCTTT.

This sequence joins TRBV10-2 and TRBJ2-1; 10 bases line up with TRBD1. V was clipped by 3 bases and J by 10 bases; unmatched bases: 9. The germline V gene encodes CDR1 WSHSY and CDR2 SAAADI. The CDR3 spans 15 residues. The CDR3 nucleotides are TGCGCCAGCAGTGACCCGAGACAGGGGGCATTAGAGCAGTTCTTC. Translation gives CASSDPRQGALEQFF.

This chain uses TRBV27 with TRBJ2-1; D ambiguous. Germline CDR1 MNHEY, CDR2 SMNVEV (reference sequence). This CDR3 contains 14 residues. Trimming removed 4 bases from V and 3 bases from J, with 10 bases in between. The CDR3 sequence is CASSSNPSYNEQFF. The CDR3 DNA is TGTGCCAGCAGTTCCAACCCTAGCTACAATGAGCAGTTCTTC.

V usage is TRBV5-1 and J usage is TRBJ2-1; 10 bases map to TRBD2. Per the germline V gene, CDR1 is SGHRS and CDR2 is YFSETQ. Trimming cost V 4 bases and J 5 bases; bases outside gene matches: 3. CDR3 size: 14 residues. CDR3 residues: CASSRGTSDNEQFF. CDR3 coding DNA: TGCGCCAGCAGCAGAGGGACTAGCGACAATGAGCAGTTCTTC.

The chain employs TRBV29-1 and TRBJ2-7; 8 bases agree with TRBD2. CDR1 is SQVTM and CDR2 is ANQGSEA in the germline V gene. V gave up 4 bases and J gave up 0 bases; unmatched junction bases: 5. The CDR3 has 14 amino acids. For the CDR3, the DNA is TGCAGCGTTGGCAGCGGGGGCGCCTCCTACGAGCAGTACTTC. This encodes CSVGSGGASYEQYF.